The 9 T cell receptor beta chains below come from one sample, sequenced in a study of somatic mutations in cytotoxic T cells in rheumatoid arthritis. Libraries were prepared by immunoSEQ multiplex PCR; TCRdb keeps only in-frame clonotypes and omits some of them. The sample comprises several thousand clones, 79% of which are singletons, and 4.9% rests with the top ten. The specimen was CD8+ T cells sorted from blood. The receptors come from an adult with rheumatoid arthritis.

This clone has only a few counts. DNA for the CDR3: TGTGCCAGCAGTTTTTCTATGGGGGGGAAGCCCCAGCATTTT. This gives the protein CASSFSMGGKPQHF. The chain recombines TRBV28 with TRBJ1-5, with D possibly TRBD1 on 5 matching bases. Germline assignment: CDR1 MDHEN and CDR2 SYDVKM. V lost 3 bases, J lost 8 bases, and 14 bases lay in between. This CDR3 is 14 amino acids long.

The chain is built from TRBV28 and TRBJ2-3, with TRBD1 matching 9 bases. The V gene's germline CDR1 is MDHEN and CDR2 SYDVKM. Trimming at V came to 4 bases and at J to 3 bases, leaving 11 bases not matched to a gene. CDR3 length: 17 amino acids. CDR3 DNA: TGTGCCAGCAGTTCGCTATTGGGACAGGGTAAAACAGATACGCAGTATTTT. Residues: CASSSLLGQGKTDTQYF.

This clone was observed a few times. The gene calls are TRBV29-1 and TRBJ2-1, with 10 bases that match TRBD1. CDR1 SQVTM and CDR2 ANQGSEA come from the germline V gene. V lost 5 bases and J lost 0; bases outside the gene matches: 10. The CDR3 consists of 17 residues. The CDR3, as DNA: TGCAGCGTTACCGGGACAGGGGCTCCCAGCTCCTACAATGAGCAGTTCTTC. This codes for CSVTGTGAPSSYNEQFF.

In its sample, this clone was seen once. The J gene is TRBJ2-1, the V gene TRBV7-2; 10 positions agree with TRBD2. Germline V CDR1 and CDR2: SGHTA, FQGNSA. This CDR3 spans 14 amino acids. V shed 4 bases and J 15 bases; nucleotides not matched to a gene: 12. In DNA, the CDR3 is TGTGCCAGCAGCTCAAGGGGACTAGCGAAATCGCGGTTCTTC. It codes for CASSSRGLAKSRFF.

The chain recombines TRBV19 with TRBJ2-1; TRBD2 might be the D (6 bases). CDR3 size: 15 residues. The V gene lost 0 bases and the J gene lost 6 bases, with 12 bases spanning the gap. The germline V gene has CDR1 LNHDA and CDR2 SQIVND (reference sequence). Written as DNA, the CDR3 is TGTGCCAGTAGTATAGACGCCCGGGGGTCCAATGAGCAGTTCTTC. It specifies CASSIDARGSNEQFF.

The chain combines TRBV5-6 with TRBJ2-7; 7 bases agree with TRBD2. The CDR3 covers 16 residues. V was pared by 4 bases and J by 3 bases, with 13 bases of the junction left unmatched. CDR1 is SGHDT and CDR2 is YYEEEE in the germline V gene. DNA for the CDR3: TGTGCCAGCAGCGACTTGGGGGGAGGGGAAGGCTACGAGCAGTACTTC. Translating it yields CASSDLGGGEGYEQYF.

The chain joins TRBV7-6 to TRBJ2-1, with a weak D call TRBD2 (5 bases). V lost 2 bases and J lost 4, with 9 bases in between. From germline, CDR1 is SGHVS and CDR2 FNYEAQ. The CDR3 extends over 14 amino acids. As DNA, the CDR3 is TGTGCCAGCAGCTTATCGGCGGGTTACAATGAGCAGTTCTTC. Protein product: CASSLSAGYNEQFF.

The chain uses TRBV7-9 and TRBJ1-2, with D hard to call. V shed 5 bases and J shed 8 bases, with 12 bases lying between them. Germline V gives CDR1 SEHNR, CDR2 FQNEAQ (reference sequence). This CDR3 is 12 amino acids long. The CDR3 region has the DNA TGTGCCAGCAGCCCGACGGAGGGAGGCTACACCTTC. This translates into CASSPTEGGYTF.

The genes are TRBV5-8 and TRBJ1-1; 7 bases are a match to TRBD1. The CDR3 is 14 residues long. Germline values: CDR1 SGHTS, CDR2 YDEGEE. The junction had 14 bases not matched to a gene; V was cut back by 4 bases and J by 11 bases. CDR3 sequence reads: CASSPSGQPLPAFF. The CDR3 region has the DNA TGTGCCAGCAGCCCATCGGGACAGCCCCTCCCGGCTTTCTTT.